These 22 T cell receptor beta chains share one sample of origin, sequenced in a study of T-cell reconstitution after alpha-beta-depleted transplantation in children (dated by TCRdb to 2016 to 2018). The treatment or condition label, read with the paper, signifies: allogeneic hematopoietic cell transplantation with graft depleted of TCRalphabeta T cells and CD19 B cells. The protocol used for the library was PCR. This sample was sequenced with an Illumina HiSeq 2500. To normalize quantification of the TCRbeta repertoire, the TCR libraries were built with molecular barcoding that relied on unique molecular identifiers. TCRdb passed the public sequencing reads through fastp at Q25 and MiXCR, retaining productive beta sequences. Rows merge per CDR3 protein into single entries with the most common DNA and genes. For this sample there are hundreds of thousands of distinct CDR3 sequences; about 9.5% appear just once. The ten largest clones add up to less than 9% of the sample.

Source: PBMCs, taken before TCRalphabeta/CD19-depleted stem cell transplant. The receptors shown here come from a boy under three years old with acute myeloid leukemia, due to receive a stem cell transplant.

This clonotype was observed at least ten times. The V and J genes are TRBV7-3 and TRBJ2-2, with D maybe TRBD2 (5 bases). Trimming shortened V by 6 bases and J by 5 bases, and 10 bases separated the two germline ends. The CDR3 length is 13 residues. CDR1 and CDR2 from the germline V gene are SGHTA and FQGTGA. The CDR3 is CASRTTGTGELFF. The CDR3 DNA sequence: TGTGCCAGCAGGACAACGGGGACCGGGGAGCTGTTTTTT.

In its sample, this clonotype was seen many times. At one boundary the junction diverges from the germline segment, which might be a read error. The chain couples TRBV20-1 to TRBJ1-1; D gene ambiguous. The CDR3 has 10 residues. Germline CDR1 and CDR2: DFQATT and SNEGSKA (reference sequence). The DNA of the CDR3 is TGCAGTGCTAGTAGGCGGGAAGTTTTCTTT. This sequence encodes CSASRREVFF.

Ten or more counts support this clonotype. The CDR3 DNA sequence: TGCGCCAGCAGCTGGACAGGGGGCTCTGGAAACACCATATATTTT. Translating gives CASSWTGGSGNTIYF. The chain uses TRBV5-1 and TRBJ1-3, with TRBD1 matching over 10 bases. CDR3 length equals 15 residues. The V segment lost 3 bases and the J segment 0 bases; nucleotides outside the gene matches: 0. Looked up from germline, CDR1 is SGHRS and CDR2 is YFSETQ.

In its sample, this clonotype was seen many times. J is TRBJ2-1 and V is TRBV29-1, with 8 positions matching TRBD1. Trimming at V came to 3 bases and at J to 9 bases, leaving 13 bases not matched to a gene. Germline lookup yields CDR1 SQVTM and CDR2 ANQGSEA. CDR3 length: 15 residues. Here the CDR3 DNA reads TGCAGCGTTGAGATTCACAGGGGGGTTTTCGCTGAGCAGTTCTTC. Its translation is CSVEIHRGVFAEQFF.

The V gene is TRBV5-1, the J gene TRBJ2-5; D gene uncertain. V lost 3 bases to trimming and J lost 1 base, with 10 bases between them. Germline assignment: CDR1 SGHRS and CDR2 YFSETQ. CDR3 length: 14 amino acids. The CDR3 sequence: CASSSPRSQETQYF. DNA for the CDR3: TGCGCCAGCAGCTCTCCGAGGAGCCAAGAGACCCAGTACTTC.

This clonotype was seen repeatedly, ten times or more. V gene TRBV9 combines with J gene TRBJ1-1; 7 nucleotides line up with TRBD1. Losses at the gene ends were 4 bases for V and 1 base for J; bases not matched to a gene: 10. The germline CDR1 and CDR2 sequences are SGDLS and YYNGEE. The CDR3 has 16 amino acids. In DNA, the CDR3 is TGTGCCAGCAGCCGTTCCGACAGGGAAGGGAACACTGAAGCTTTCTTT. Translated: CASSRSDREGNTEAFF.

This clonotype was counted ten times or more. J is TRBJ2-3 and V is TRBV7-2; the D is unclear. V was trimmed by 5 bases and J by 0 bases, leaving 15 bases between them. The CDR3 spans 16 residues. Germline V gene lookup returns CDR1 SGHTA and CDR2 FQGNSA. In DNA form, the CDR3 reads TGTGCCAGCAGCCCCCCTTGGGCCTTTAGCACAGATACGCAGTATTTT. This encodes CASSPPWAFSTDTQYF. The full variable domain, its missing parts supplied by reference TRBV7-2 and TRBJ2-3, is GAGVSQSPSNKVTEKGKDVELRCDPISGHTALYWYRQSLGQGLEFLIYFQGNSAPDKSGLPSDRFSAERTGGSVSTLTIQRTQQEDSAVYLCASSPPWAFSTDTQYFGPGTRLTVL.

This clonotype was picked up many times. CDR3 sequence (DNA): TGTGCCAGCAGCCAAGATCTCCTAGCGGGGGGCCGGTCTACGCAGTATTTT. Protein sequence: CASSQDLLAGGRSTQYF. The chain joins TRBV4-2 to TRBJ2-3; TRBD2 aligns across 11 bases. The CDR3 spans 17 residues. V lost 0 bases to trimming and J lost 8 bases; unmatched junction nucleotides: 10. Germline-derived CDR1 and CDR2 are LGHNA and YNFKEQ.

This clonotype has at least ten counts. The genes are TRBV27 and TRBJ2-1; 9 nucleotides match TRBD2. The CDR3 has 13 residues. Trimming cost V 7 bases and J 6 bases; bases outside gene matches: 4. CDR1 and CDR2 (germline): MNHEY, SMNVEV (reference sequence). The CDR3 DNA sequence: TGTGCCAGCAAGGGACTAGCTTCCAATGAGCAGTTCTTC. This encodes CASKGLASNEQFF.

This clonotype was detected ten times or more. This chain joins TRBV7-3 and TRBJ1-1; 7 bases are a match to TRBD1. V was clipped by 4 bases and J by 5 bases; unmatched bases: 4. This CDR3 spans 13 amino acids. Germline assignment: CDR1 SGHTA and CDR2 FQGTGA. The CDR3 spells CASSSTGRTEAFF. The CDR3 coding sequence is TGTGCCAGCAGCTCGACAGGGCGGACTGAAGCTTTCTTT.

This clonotype came up a few times. The chain combines TRBV10-3 with TRBJ2-5, with TRBD1 matching 7 bases. The CDR3 runs to 14 residues. The germline V gene has CDR1 ENHRY and CDR2 SYGVKD. Germline trimming cut 6 bases from V and 1 base from J; bases unmatched to any gene: 5. The CDR3 DNA reads TGTGCCATCAGGCCAGGGGGAACCCAAGAGACCCAGTACTTC. It specifies CAIRPGGTQETQYF.

The sample holds many counts of this clonotype. V gene TRBV20-1 combines with J gene TRBJ2-2; D is undetermined. Between the trimmed V and J ends, which lost 0 bases and 0 bases, there was a span of 8 bases. The CDR3 runs 15 residues. The germline gives CDR1 DFQATT, CDR2 SNEGSKA (reference sequence). DNA of the CDR3: TGCAGTGCTAGAGAGGGTCGATCGAACACCGGGGAGCTGTTTTTT. Translated: CSAREGRSNTGELFF.

This rearrangement joins TRBV4-1 to TRBJ1-5, with 7 bases aligning to TRBD1. CDR3 length equals 15 residues. With 4 bases clipped from V and 2 bases from J, the junction kept 5 bases outside the gene matches. Germline values: CDR1 MGHRA, CDR2 YSYEKL. The CDR3 here is CASSPQGRGNQPQHF. The CDR3 coding sequence is TGCGCCAGCAGCCCACAGGGGCGCGGCAATCAGCCCCAGCATTTT.

This clonotype was counted at least ten times. The V gene is TRBV24-1, the J gene TRBJ2-5; 7 bases align to TRBD1. Looked up from germline, CDR1 is KGHDR and CDR2 is SFDVKD. This CDR3 region has 13 residues. V shed 3 bases, J shed 3 bases, and the junction held 0 bases outside the gene matches. The CDR3 is CATSDGTEETQYF. Written as DNA, the CDR3 is TGTGCCACCAGTGATGGGACAGAAGAGACCCAGTACTTC.

This clonotype was counted ten times or more. The chain combines TRBV5-1 with TRBJ1-1; maybe TRBD1 (6 bases). Trimming took 2 bases from V and 5 from J, leaving 16 bases between them. The CDR3 loop spans 15 amino acids. Germline V lookup: CDR1 SGHRS, CDR2 YFSETQ. The CDR3 DNA sequence: TGCGCCAGCAGCTTCCGGGACACTGGGAAGACTGAAGCTTTCTTT. This gives the protein CASSFRDTGKTEAFF.

Many counts were recorded for this clonotype. J is TRBJ2-3 and V is TRBV28; a possible D gene is TRBD1 (6 bases). The CDR3 spans 16 residues. Germline V gives CDR1 MDHEN, CDR2 SYDVKM. Trimming took 5 bases from V and 2 from J, leaving 17 bases between them. CDR3 amino acids: CASSPAGEIVTDTQYF. DNA for the CDR3: TGTGCCAGCAGTCCGGCAGGGGAAATAGTCACAGATACGCAGTATTTT.

This clonotype was observed at least ten times. The chain recombines TRBV12-3 or TRBV12-4 with TRBJ2-1; 12 nucleotides agree with TRBD2. This CDR3 is built from 13 residues. V was clipped by 8 bases and J by 8 bases; unmatched bases: 4. The CDR3: CASVGLAGDEQFF. Written as DNA, the CDR3 is TGTGCCAGCGTGGGACTAGCGGGCGATGAGCAGTTCTTC.

This clonotype has at least ten counts. This chain connects TRBV20-1 to TRBJ2-2, with D perhaps matching TRBD2 (6 bases). Germline V gene sequence: CDR1 DFQATT, CDR2 SNEGSKA (reference sequence). V lost 0 bases and J lost 3, with 14 bases in between. The CDR3 has 16 amino acids. CDR3 DNA: TGCAGTGCTAGAGATATGGGGGAGCGGGACACCGGGGAGCTGTTTTTT. It specifies CSARDMGERDTGELFF.

V gene TRBV20-1 combines with J gene TRBJ2-1, with 14 bases matching TRBD2. The CDR3 spans 15 residues. CDR1 is DFQATT and CDR2 is SNEGSKA in the germline V gene (reference sequence). J was trimmed by 13 bases and V by 0 bases; bases with no gene match: 8. CDR3 loop: CSARERLAGGLSQFF. The CDR3, as DNA: TGCAGTGCTAGAGAAAGACTAGCGGGGGGGCTATCTCAGTTCTTC.

This clonotype came up many times. J is TRBJ2-7 and V is TRBV9; 12 bases agree with TRBD2. Per germline, CDR1 SGDLS and CDR2 YYNGEE. V lost 0 bases, J lost 3 bases, and 4 bases stayed unmatched. The CDR3 totals 16 residues. Here the CDR3 DNA reads TGTGCCAGCAGCGTAGGGAGGACTAGCGGGAACTACGAGCAGTACTTC. Its protein is CASSVGRTSGNYEQYF.

A remark on this clonotype: A clone one base away is much larger, so this may be a read error. The chain has TRBV28 and TRBJ2-3; possible D gene TRBD1, 6 bases. Germline V gene data show CDR1 as MDHEN and CDR2 as SYDVKM. V was clipped by 5 bases and J by 5 bases, with 11 bases between them. The CDR3 has 13 residues. The CDR3 loop reads CASSRQVKDTQYF. In DNA, the CDR3 is TGTGCCAGCAGTCGACAGGTGAAAGATACGCAGTATTTT.

This clonotype has ten or more counts. The V gene is TRBV7-6, the J gene TRBJ1-4; D is possibly TRBD1 (5 bases). CDR3 length: 15 amino acids. V was pared by 4 bases and J by 7 bases, with 16 bases between. CDR1 and CDR2 (germline): SGHVS, FNYEAQ. The CDR3 DNA is TGTGCCAGCAGCTACGAGATCCGGGGGACTGAAAAACTGTTTTTT. Translated: CASSYEIRGTEKLFF.